This T cell receptor beta chain was obtained from a study of beta chain features in type 1 diabetes. A single heparinised draw of roughly 0.11 L on average was taken per donor. cDNA synthesis used the whole RNA isolate, giving expressed TCRB sequences. Data came from immunoSEQ multiplex PCR; TCRdb stores just in-frame clones and leaves some out. The data contain 15,000 to 19,000 clones, around two fifths of them singletons. The CDR3 length is 17 residues. Germline V gives CDR1 SGHRS, CDR2 YFSETQ. Trimming at V came to 0 bases and at J to 7 bases, leaving 9 bases not matched to a gene. Sequencing was done on a sample of stem cell memory CD4+ T cells from blood. The rearrangement joins TRBV5-1 to TRBJ1-6; 8 bases fit TRBD1. This receptor was obtained from a woman between 40 and 50 years old in good health. The CDR3 DNA is TGCGCCAGCAGCTTGGCCCAGGGGGCTACCCTCAATTCACCCCTCCACTTT. Protein product: CASSLAQGATLNSPLHF.